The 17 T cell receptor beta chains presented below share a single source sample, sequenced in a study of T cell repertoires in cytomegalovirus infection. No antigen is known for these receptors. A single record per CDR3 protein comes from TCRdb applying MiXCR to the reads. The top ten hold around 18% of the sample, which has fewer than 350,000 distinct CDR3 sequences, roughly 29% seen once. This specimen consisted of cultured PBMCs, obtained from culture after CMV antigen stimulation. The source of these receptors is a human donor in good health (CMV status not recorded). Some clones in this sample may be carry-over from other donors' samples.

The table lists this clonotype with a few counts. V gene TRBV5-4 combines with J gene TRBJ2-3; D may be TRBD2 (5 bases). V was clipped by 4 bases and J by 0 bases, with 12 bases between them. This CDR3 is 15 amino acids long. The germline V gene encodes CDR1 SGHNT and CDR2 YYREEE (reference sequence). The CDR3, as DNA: TGTGCCAGCAGCGAGGGCAAGATTAGCACAGATACGCAGTATTTT. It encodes CASSEGKISTDTQYF.

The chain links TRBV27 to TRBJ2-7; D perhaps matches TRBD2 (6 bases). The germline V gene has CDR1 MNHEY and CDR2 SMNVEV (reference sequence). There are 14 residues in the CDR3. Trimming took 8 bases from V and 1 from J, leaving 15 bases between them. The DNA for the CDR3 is TGTGCCAGCCGTTATGAGACTAGTTCCTACGAGCAGTACTTC. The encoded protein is CASRYETSSYEQYF.

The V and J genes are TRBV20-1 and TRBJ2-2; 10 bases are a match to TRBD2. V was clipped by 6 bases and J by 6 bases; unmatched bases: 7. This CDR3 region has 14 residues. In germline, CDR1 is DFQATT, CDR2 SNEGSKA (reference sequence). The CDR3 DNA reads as TGCAGTGCCCGAGCGGGAGGGCCTCCCGGGGAGCTGTTTTTT. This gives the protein CSARAGGPPGELFF.

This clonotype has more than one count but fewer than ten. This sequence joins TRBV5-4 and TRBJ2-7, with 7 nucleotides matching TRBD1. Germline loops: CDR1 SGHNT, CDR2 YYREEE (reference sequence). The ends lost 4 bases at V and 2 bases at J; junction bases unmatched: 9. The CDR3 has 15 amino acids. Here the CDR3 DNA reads TGTGCCAGCAGCCCGGCCCGGGACAGAGCCTACGAGCAGTACTTC. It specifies CASSPARDRAYEQYF.

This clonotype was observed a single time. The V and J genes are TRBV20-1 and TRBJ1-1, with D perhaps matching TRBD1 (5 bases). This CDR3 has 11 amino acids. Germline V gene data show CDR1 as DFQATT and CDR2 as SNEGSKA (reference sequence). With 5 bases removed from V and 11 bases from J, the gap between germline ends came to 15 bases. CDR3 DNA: TGCAGTGCTCTCGATGGGACGAGGGCTTTCTTT. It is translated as CSALDGTRAFF.

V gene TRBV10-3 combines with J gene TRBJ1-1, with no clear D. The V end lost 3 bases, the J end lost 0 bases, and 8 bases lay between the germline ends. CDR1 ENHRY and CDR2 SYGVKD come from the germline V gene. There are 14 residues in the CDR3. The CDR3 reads CAISDLRMNTEAFF. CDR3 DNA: TGTGCCATCAGTGATCTACGTATGAACACTGAAGCTTTCTTT.

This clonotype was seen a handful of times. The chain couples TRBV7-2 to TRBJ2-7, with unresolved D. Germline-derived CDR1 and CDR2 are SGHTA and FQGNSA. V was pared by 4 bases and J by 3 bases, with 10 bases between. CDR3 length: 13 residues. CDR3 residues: CASSYDPYYEQYF. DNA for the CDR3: TGTGCCAGCAGCTACGACCCTTACTACGAGCAGTACTTC.

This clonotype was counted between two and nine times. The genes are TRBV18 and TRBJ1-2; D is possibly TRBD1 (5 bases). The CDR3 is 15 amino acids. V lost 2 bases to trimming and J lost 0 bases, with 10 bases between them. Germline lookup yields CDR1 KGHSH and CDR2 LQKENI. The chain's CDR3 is CASSPGSGPNYGYTF. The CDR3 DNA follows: TGTGCCAGCTCACCAGGGTCAGGGCCTAACTATGGCTACACCTTC. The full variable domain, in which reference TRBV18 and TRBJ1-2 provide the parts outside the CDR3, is NAGVMQNPRHLVRRRGQEARLRCSPMKGHSHVYWYRQLPEEGLKFMVYLQKENIIDESGMPKERFSAEFPKEGPSILRIQQVVRGDSAAYFCASSPGSGPNYGYTFGSGTRLTVV.

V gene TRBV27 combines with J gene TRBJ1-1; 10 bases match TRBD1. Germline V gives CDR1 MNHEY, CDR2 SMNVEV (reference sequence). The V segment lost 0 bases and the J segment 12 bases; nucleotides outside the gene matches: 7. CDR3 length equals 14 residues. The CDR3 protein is CASSLSQGQGIPFF. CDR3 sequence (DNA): TGTGCCAGCAGTTTATCCCAGGGACAGGGGATACCTTTCTTT.

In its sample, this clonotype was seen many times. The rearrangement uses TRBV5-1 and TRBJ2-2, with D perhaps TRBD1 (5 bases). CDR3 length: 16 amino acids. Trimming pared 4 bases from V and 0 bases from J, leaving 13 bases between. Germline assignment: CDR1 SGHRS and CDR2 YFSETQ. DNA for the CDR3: TGCGCCAGCAGCCAAACAGGATACGCGAACACCGGGGAGCTGTTTTTT. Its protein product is CASSQTGYANTGELFF.

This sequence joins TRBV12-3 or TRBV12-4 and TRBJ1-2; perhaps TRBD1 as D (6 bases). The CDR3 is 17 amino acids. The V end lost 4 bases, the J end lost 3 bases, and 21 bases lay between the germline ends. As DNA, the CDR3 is TGTGCCAGCAGTTCAAGACCCTTACAGGGAGACTACTATGGCTACACCTTC. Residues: CASSSRPLQGDYYGYTF.

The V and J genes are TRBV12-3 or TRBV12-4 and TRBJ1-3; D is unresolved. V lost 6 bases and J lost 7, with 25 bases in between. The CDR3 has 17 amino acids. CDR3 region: CASSLGPGLSGGNTIYF. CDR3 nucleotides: TGTGCCAGCAGCTTGGGTCCGGGCCTATCGGGAGGGAACACCATATATTTT.

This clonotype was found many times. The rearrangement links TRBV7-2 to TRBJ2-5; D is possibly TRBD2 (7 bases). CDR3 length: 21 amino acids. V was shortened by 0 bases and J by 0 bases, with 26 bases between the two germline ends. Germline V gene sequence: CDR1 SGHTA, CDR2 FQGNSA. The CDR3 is CASSLAPLRGAGVGNQETQYF. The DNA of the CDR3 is TGTGCCAGCAGCTTAGCCCCGCTGAGGGGGGCGGGAGTGGGAAACCAAGAGACCCAGTACTTC.

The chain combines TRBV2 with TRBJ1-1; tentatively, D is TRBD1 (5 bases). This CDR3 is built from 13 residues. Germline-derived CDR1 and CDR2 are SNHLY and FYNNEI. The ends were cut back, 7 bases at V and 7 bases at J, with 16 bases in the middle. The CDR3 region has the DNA TGTGCCAGCACCCCAGAAATTGGGGGTGAAGCTTTCTTT. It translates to CASTPEIGGEAFF.

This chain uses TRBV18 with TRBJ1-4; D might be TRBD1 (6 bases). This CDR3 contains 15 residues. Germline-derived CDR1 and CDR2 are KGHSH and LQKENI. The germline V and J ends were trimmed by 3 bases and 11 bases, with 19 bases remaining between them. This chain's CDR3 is CASSPMTGPNEKLFF. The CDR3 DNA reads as TGTGCCAGCTCACCGATGACAGGACCTAACGAGAAACTGTTTTTT.

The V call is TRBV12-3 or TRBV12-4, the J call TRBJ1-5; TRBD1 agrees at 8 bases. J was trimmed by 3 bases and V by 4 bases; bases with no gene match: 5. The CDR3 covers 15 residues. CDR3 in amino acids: CASSWTGSNNQPQHF. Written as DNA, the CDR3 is TGTGCCAGCAGTTGGACAGGGAGTAACAATCAGCCCCAGCATTTT.

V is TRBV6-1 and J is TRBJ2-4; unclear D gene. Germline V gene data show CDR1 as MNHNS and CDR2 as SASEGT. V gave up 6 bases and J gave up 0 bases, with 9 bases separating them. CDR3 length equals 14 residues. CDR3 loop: CASRAPGAKNIQYF. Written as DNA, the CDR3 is TGTGCCAGCAGGGCCCCGGGAGCCAAAAACATTCAGTACTTC.